This T cell receptor beta chain is from a study of CD8 T cells in ankylosing spondylitis. The study's findings and limits: Peripheral blood held disease-linked clones only at relatively low frequency, and these were CD8+. Significant enrichment of disease-linked clones was reportedly seen in matched ankylosing spondylitis synovial fluid. Ankylosing spondylitis blood seemed to carry a telltale TCR beta motif made of fewer than 10 highly homologous variants.

There are many counts of this clonotype. Its antigen remains unknown. The CDR3 spans 17 residues. Germline lookup yields CDR1 MNHEY and CDR2 SVGAGI. The germline V and J ends were trimmed by 1 base and 1 base, with 14 bases remaining between them. Making use of molecular barcodes, quantitative 5'-RACE generated TCR beta libraries. One entry per CDR3 protein, called by TCRdb with MiXCR from the 5' RACE reads. The sample has fewer than 550,000 distinct CDR3 sequences, roughly 5.2% seen once. Sequenced sample: blood, either unsorted or a sorted T cell fraction (not recorded which). This sequence joins TRBV6-5 and TRBJ2-1; D might be TRBD2 (6 bases). The TCR sequence derives from a male donor with ankylosing spondylitis. The CDR3 nucleotides read TGTGCCAGCAGTTACTTATGGGGGGATCTATCCTACAATGAGCAGTTCTTC. This translates into CASSYLWGDLSYNEQFF.